The rows below give T cell receptor beta chains drawn from one sample of a study of blood T cell repertoires in COVID-19. Sequencing was performed with immunoSEQ multiplex PCR; in TCRdb, only in-frame clones are kept and a portion is missing. The table includes approximately 260,000 clones, about 87% detected once. Material for sequencing was peripheral blood. The receptors were sampled from a human donor in a cohort sampled during active COVID-19. Both conserved end residues are part of each CDR3. A D gene is named only where the DNA matches it firmly. Part of the rows lack a size; the others show once, few, many or a class for expanded clones.

v_call: TRBV5-1
j_call: TRBJ1-4
clone_size: NA
d_call: NA
cdr3_nt: TGCGCCAGCAGTCAGGGGTCGGGGATTGAAAAACTGTTTTTT
cdr3_aa: CASSQGSGIEKLFF

v_call: TRBV7-2
j_call: TRBJ1-5
clone_size: NA
d_call: NA
cdr3_nt: TGTGCCAGCAGCGGGGACAAATCCCGGCCCCAGCATTTT
cdr3_aa: CASSGDKSRPQHF

v_call: TRBV24-1
j_call: TRBJ2-1
clone_size: NA
d_call: TRBD2
cdr3_nt: TGTGCCACCAGTGATGCTGGGACTAGCGGGATCGATAAGCAGTTCTTC
cdr3_aa: CATSDAGTSGIDKQFF

v_call: TRBV19
j_call: TRBJ1-1
clone_size: NA
d_call: NA
cdr3_nt: TGTGCCAGTAGTATCGGGTTCATGAACACTGAAGCTTTCTTT
cdr3_aa: CASSIGFMNTEAFF

v_call: TRBV6-2/TRBV6-3
j_call: TRBJ2-7
clone_size: NA
d_call: TRBD1
cdr3_nt: TGTGCCAGCAGTACGCGGACAGGGGGCGAGGGACAGTACTTC
cdr3_aa: CASSTRTGGEGQYF

v_call: TRBV5-4
j_call: TRBJ2-7
clone_size: NA
d_call: TRBD1
cdr3_nt: TGTGCCAGCAGCTTCGGACAGGGCAACGAGCAGTACTTC
cdr3_aa: CASSFGQGNEQYF

v_call: TRBV16
j_call: TRBJ1-5
clone_size: NA
d_call: TRBD1
cdr3_nt: TGTGCCAGCAGCCAGACACTGACAGGGGACTTTCAGCCCCAGCATTTT
cdr3_aa: CASSQTLTGDFQPQHF

v_call: TRBV19
j_call: TRBJ1-6
clone_size: NA
d_call: TRBD1
cdr3_nt: TGTGCCAGTACCCCCGGACAGGGGGCCAATTCACCCCTCCACTTT
cdr3_aa: CASTPGQGANSPLHF

v_call: TRBV4-3
j_call: TRBJ2-5
clone_size: NA
d_call: NA
cdr3_nt: TGCGCCAGCAGCCAAGATTACCCCAGCGAACTCCTCGAGACCCAGTACTTC
cdr3_aa: CASSQDYPSELLETQYF

v_call: TRBV5-1
j_call: TRBJ1-3
clone_size: NA
d_call: NA
cdr3_nt: TGCGCCAGCAGCAGCCAATTCGGGAGTGGAAACACCATATATTTT
cdr3_aa: CASSSQFGSGNTIYF

v_call: TRBV28
j_call: TRBJ1-4
clone_size: NA
d_call: NA
cdr3_nt: TGTGCCAGCAGTTCCGGCGGGAGTGGGAGTAGAAAACTGTTTTTT
cdr3_aa: CASSSGGSGSRKLFF

v_call: TRBV6-6
j_call: TRBJ1-4
clone_size: NA
d_call: NA
cdr3_nt: TGTGCCAGCAGTTACTCGGGGGCTGCTTCGGATAAGCTGTTTTTT
cdr3_aa: CASSYSGAASDKLFF

v_call: TRBV7-2
j_call: TRBJ2-2
clone_size: NA
d_call: NA
cdr3_nt: TGTGCCAGCAGCCACAATTCTGGCACCGGGGAGCTGTTTTTT
cdr3_aa: CASSHNSGTGELFF

v_call: TRBV6-1
j_call: TRBJ2-1
clone_size: NA
d_call: TRBD1
cdr3_nt: TGTGCCAGCAGTGAAGCGGGGCAGGGGGCAACTCCTTTCTACAATGAGCAGTTCTTC
cdr3_aa: CASSEAGQGATPFYNEQFF

v_call: TRBV5-1
j_call: TRBJ1-1
clone_size: NA
d_call: TRBD1
cdr3_nt: TGCGCCAGCAGCTTACAGGGGGTCACTGAAGCTTTCTTT
cdr3_aa: CASSLQGVTEAFF

v_call: TRBV5-4
j_call: TRBJ2-2
clone_size: NA
d_call: TRBD2
cdr3_nt: TGTGCCAGCAGCTTTGGTGGGAGGGCCACCGGGGAGCTGTTTTTT
cdr3_aa: CASSFGGRATGELFF

v_call: TRBV11-1
j_call: TRBJ2-7
clone_size: NA
d_call: NA
cdr3_nt: TGTGCCAGCAGCTTATGGTCAGGGGAATCCTACGAGCAGTACTTC
cdr3_aa: CASSLWSGESYEQYF

v_call: TRBV24-1
j_call: TRBJ2-1
clone_size: NA
d_call: TRBD1
cdr3_nt: TGTGCCACCAGTGACCGAGGGACAGGGCGCATGGGTTTGTACAATGAGCAGTTCTTC
cdr3_aa: CATSDRGTGRMGLYNEQFF

v_call: TRBV6-5
j_call: TRBJ2-7
clone_size: NA
d_call: TRBD1
cdr3_nt: TGTGCCAGCAGTCGACAGGGGGCGGGAACCTACGAGCAGTACTTC
cdr3_aa: CASSRQGAGTYEQYF

v_call: TRBV27
j_call: TRBJ2-2
clone_size: NA
d_call: TRBD2
cdr3_nt: TGTGCCAGCAAGGGACTAGCGGGAGGTGGGGACGGGGAGCTGTTTTTT
cdr3_aa: CASKGLAGGGDGELFF

v_call: TRBV5-1
j_call: TRBJ2-2
clone_size: NA
d_call: TRBD2
cdr3_nt: TGCGCCAGCAGTCCTAGCGGGGGGAACACCGGGGAGCTGTTTTTT
cdr3_aa: CASSPSGGNTGELFF

v_call: TRBV5-1
j_call: TRBJ2-7
clone_size: NA
d_call: TRBD1
cdr3_nt: TGCGCCAGCAGCTTGGGGTTTACGGGACAGATCCACGAGCAGTACTTC
cdr3_aa: CASSLGFTGQIHEQYF

v_call: TRBV6-4
j_call: TRBJ1-2
clone_size: NA
d_call: NA
cdr3_nt: TGTGCCAGCAGCGTCGGGGGGAATGGCTACACCTTC
cdr3_aa: CASSVGGNGYTF

v_call: TRBV4-2
j_call: TRBJ2-3
clone_size: once
d_call: TRBD2
cdr3_nt: TGTGCCAGCAGCCAAGAGGCAGCGGGGGGGGATTGGACGCAGTATTTT
cdr3_aa: CASSQEAAGGDWTQYF

v_call: TRBV18
j_call: TRBJ2-7
clone_size: NA
d_call: TRBD1
cdr3_nt: TGTGCCAGCTCCAGACAGGGCCTCTACGAGCAGTACTTC
cdr3_aa: CASSRQGLYEQYF

v_call: TRBV6-6
j_call: TRBJ2-1
clone_size: NA
d_call: NA
cdr3_nt: TGTGCCAGCAGTTACATGGGGGCGCGGTCCTACAATGAGCAGTTCTTC
cdr3_aa: CASSYMGARSYNEQFF

v_call: TRBV18
j_call: TRBJ1-1
clone_size: NA
d_call: NA
cdr3_nt: TGTGCCAGCTCACCAAGGCGGGCTAACACTGAAGCTTTCTTT
cdr3_aa: CASSPRRANTEAFF

v_call: TRBV6-6
j_call: TRBJ2-3
clone_size: NA
d_call: NA
cdr3_nt: TGTGCCAGCAGTTTATCCGTCGGGAGTCCCACAGATACGCAGTATTTT
cdr3_aa: CASSLSVGSPTDTQYF

v_call: TRBV4-2
j_call: TRBJ2-7
clone_size: NA
d_call: NA
cdr3_nt: TGTGCCAGCAGCCAAGATGGGGTCAACATAGGGGGAAACTACGAGCAGTACTTC
cdr3_aa: CASSQDGVNIGGNYEQYF

v_call: TRBV6-5
j_call: TRBJ1-2
clone_size: NA
d_call: NA
cdr3_nt: TGTGCCAGCAGTCCCGGGACACTAAGTAATTATGGCTACACCTTC
cdr3_aa: CASSPGTLSNYGYTF

v_call: TRBV27
j_call: TRBJ2-7
clone_size: few
d_call: NA
cdr3_nt: TGTGCCAGCATGGGGGGTGCCTCCTACGAGCAGTACTTC
cdr3_aa: CASMGGASYEQYF

v_call: TRBV2
j_call: TRBJ2-2
clone_size: NA
d_call: TRBD2
cdr3_nt: TGTGCCAGCAGTCTACTAGCGGGAGGGCCGCGGACCGGGGAGCTGTTTTTT
cdr3_aa: CASSLLAGGPRTGELFF

v_call: TRBV5-1
j_call: TRBJ1-1
clone_size: NA
d_call: NA
cdr3_nt: TGCGCCAGCAGCTTGGCGGGGGGGCCAAACACTGAAGCTTTCTTT
cdr3_aa: CASSLAGGPNTEAFF

v_call: TRBV5-1
j_call: TRBJ2-3
clone_size: once
d_call: TRBD2
cdr3_nt: TGCGCCAGCAGCTTGTCAGACCTAGCGGGAGCGGATACGCAGTATTTT
cdr3_aa: CASSLSDLAGADTQYF

v_call: TRBV3-1/TRBV3-2
j_call: TRBJ2-5
clone_size: NA
d_call: NA
cdr3_nt: TGTGCCAGCAGCCACGAGGTCCGGGAGACCCAGTACTTC
cdr3_aa: CASSHEVRETQYF

v_call: TRBV7-8
j_call: TRBJ2-5
clone_size: NA
d_call: NA
cdr3_nt: TGTGCCAGCAGCTTTGGGAATATTGGGCTAGCAGGACAAGAGACCCAGTACTTC
cdr3_aa: CASSFGNIGLAGQETQYF

v_call: TRBV10-3
j_call: TRBJ2-1
clone_size: NA
d_call: TRBD2
cdr3_nt: TGTGCCATCAGTGAGGAGCGGGGGGGCTCGGATGAGCAGTTCTTC
cdr3_aa: CAISEERGGSDEQFF

v_call: TRBV11-3
j_call: TRBJ1-6
clone_size: NA
d_call: NA
cdr3_nt: TGTGCCAGCAGCTTAGTCCCGAATTCACCCCTCCACTTT
cdr3_aa: CASSLVPNSPLHF

v_call: TRBV14
j_call: TRBJ1-2
clone_size: few
d_call: TRBD1
cdr3_nt: TGTGCCAGCAGCCAGATGGGACAGGGAGGGCGCGGCTACACCTTC
cdr3_aa: CASSQMGQGGRGYTF

v_call: TRBV27
j_call: TRBJ2-7
clone_size: NA
d_call: TRBD2
cdr3_nt: TGTGCCAGCACGAGAGCGCTAGCGGGAGGCTACGAGCAGTACTTC
cdr3_aa: CASTRALAGGYEQYF

v_call: TRBV4-2
j_call: TRBJ2-5
clone_size: NA
d_call: NA
cdr3_nt: TGTGCCAGCAGCCAAGCCAGGCGCGAGACCCAGTACTTC
cdr3_aa: CASSQARRETQYF

v_call: TRBV7-9
j_call: TRBJ2-5
clone_size: NA
d_call: NA
cdr3_nt: TGTGCCAGCAGCTCCCCAACCAGGGAGGAAGGTGAGACCCAGTACTTC
cdr3_aa: CASSSPTREEGETQYF

v_call: TRBV6-5
j_call: TRBJ2-2
clone_size: once
d_call: NA
cdr3_nt: TGTGCCAGCAGCCGGACTTCGAACACCGGGGAGCTGTTTTTT
cdr3_aa: CASSRTSNTGELFF

v_call: TRBV10-3
j_call: TRBJ1-2
clone_size: NA
d_call: NA
cdr3_nt: TGTGCCATCTCTACAGGGCCATTCTATGGCTACACCTTC
cdr3_aa: CAISTGPFYGYTF

v_call: TRBV29-1
j_call: TRBJ1-4
clone_size: NA
d_call: NA
cdr3_nt: TGCAGCGTTGGTAGGACAGTCGATGAAAAACTGTTTTTT
cdr3_aa: CSVGRTVDEKLFF

v_call: TRBV14
j_call: TRBJ1-4
clone_size: NA
d_call: NA
cdr3_nt: TGTGCCAGCAGCCAAGATAGTTTTGCAACTAATGAAAAACTGTTTTTT
cdr3_aa: CASSQDSFATNEKLFF

v_call: TRBV4-1
j_call: TRBJ2-6
clone_size: few
d_call: TRBD1
cdr3_nt: TGCGCCAGCAGCCATGGGGGACAGGGGCAAAGGTCTGGGGCCAACGTCCTGACTTTC
cdr3_aa: CASSHGGQGQRSGANVLTF

v_call: TRBV7-9
j_call: TRBJ1-4
clone_size: few
d_call: NA
cdr3_nt: TGTGCCAGCACCAAGACAGCAACTAATGAAAAACTGTTTTTT
cdr3_aa: CASTKTATNEKLFF

v_call: TRBV24-1
j_call: TRBJ2-1
clone_size: NA
d_call: TRBD2
cdr3_nt: TGTGCCACCAGTAGACTAGCGAGTAACAATGAGCAGTTCTTC
cdr3_aa: CATSRLASNNEQFF

v_call: TRBV9
j_call: TRBJ2-3
clone_size: once
d_call: TRBD2
cdr3_nt: TGTGCCAGCAGCGTATCTAGCGGGAGTGGGAATAAAGATACGCAGTATTTT
cdr3_aa: CASSVSSGSGNKDTQYF

v_call: TRBV6-5
j_call: TRBJ1-5
clone_size: NA
d_call: TRBD1
cdr3_nt: TGTGCCAGCAGTCGACAGGGTAGGGGCAATCAGCCCCAGCATTTT
cdr3_aa: CASSRQGRGNQPQHF

v_call: TRBV19
j_call: TRBJ2-5
clone_size: NA
d_call: NA
cdr3_nt: TGTGCCAGTAGTCCCACCCCACCCCTCACAGGGCCGGGAGGGACCCAGTACTTC
cdr3_aa: CASSPTPPLTGPGGTQYF

v_call: TRBV21-1
j_call: TRBJ2-5
clone_size: few
d_call: NA
cdr3_nt: TGTGCCAGCAGCAAAGAGTTACTAGCGGGAGGTCAAGAGACCCAGTACTTC
cdr3_aa: CASSKELLAGGQETQYF

v_call: TRBV7-2
j_call: TRBJ2-3
clone_size: NA
d_call: NA
cdr3_nt: TGTGCCAGCAGCTCCCCGACAGGCACAGATACGCAGTATTTT
cdr3_aa: CASSSPTGTDTQYF

v_call: TRBV7-3
j_call: TRBJ1-2
clone_size: NA
d_call: NA
cdr3_nt: TGTGCCAGCAGCTTAACTCCTGACACCCACTATGGCTACACCTTC
cdr3_aa: CASSLTPDTHYGYTF

v_call: TRBV5-5
j_call: TRBJ1-1
clone_size: once
d_call: TRBD1
cdr3_nt: TGTGCCAGCAGCTTTAACAGGGGAAACACTGAAGCTTTCTTT
cdr3_aa: CASSFNRGNTEAFF

v_call: TRBV19
j_call: TRBJ1-5
clone_size: NA
d_call: NA
cdr3_nt: TGTGCCAGTAGAAAATGGACAGAAGGAAATCAGCCCCAGCATTTT
cdr3_aa: CASRKWTEGNQPQHF

v_call: TRBV4-3
j_call: TRBJ2-7
clone_size: NA
d_call: TRBD1
cdr3_nt: TGCGCCAGCAGCCAAGATCACGGGACAGGGCTACCCTACGAGCAGTACTTC
cdr3_aa: CASSQDHGTGLPYEQYF

v_call: TRBV11-3
j_call: TRBJ2-1
clone_size: NA
d_call: TRBD2
cdr3_nt: TGTGCCAGCAGCTTAACTAGCGCCAAAAACCTCTACAATGAGCAGTTCTTC
cdr3_aa: CASSLTSAKNLYNEQFF